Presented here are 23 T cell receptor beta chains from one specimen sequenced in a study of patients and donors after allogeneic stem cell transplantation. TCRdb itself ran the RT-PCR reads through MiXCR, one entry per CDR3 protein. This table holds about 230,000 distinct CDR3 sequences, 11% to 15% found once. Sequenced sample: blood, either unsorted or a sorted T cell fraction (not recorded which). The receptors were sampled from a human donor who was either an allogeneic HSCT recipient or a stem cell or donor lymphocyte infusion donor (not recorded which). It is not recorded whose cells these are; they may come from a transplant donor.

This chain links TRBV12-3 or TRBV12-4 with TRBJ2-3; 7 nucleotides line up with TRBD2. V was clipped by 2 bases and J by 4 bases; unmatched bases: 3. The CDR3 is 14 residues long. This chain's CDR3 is CASSLPGRADTQYF. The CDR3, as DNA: TGTGCCAGCAGTTTACCGGGGAGGGCAGATACGCAGTATTTT.

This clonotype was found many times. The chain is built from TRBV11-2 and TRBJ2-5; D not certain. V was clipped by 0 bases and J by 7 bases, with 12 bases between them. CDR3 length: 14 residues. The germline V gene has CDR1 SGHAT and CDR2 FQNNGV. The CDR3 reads CASSLERRSGTQYF. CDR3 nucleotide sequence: TGTGCCAGCAGCTTAGAGAGACGTAGTGGGACCCAGTACTTC.

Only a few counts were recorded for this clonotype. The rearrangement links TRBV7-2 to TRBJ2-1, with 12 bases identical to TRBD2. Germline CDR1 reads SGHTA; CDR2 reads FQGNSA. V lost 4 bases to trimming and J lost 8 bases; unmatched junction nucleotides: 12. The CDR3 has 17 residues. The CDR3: CASSSSGLAGGAYEQFF. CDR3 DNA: TGTGCCAGCAGCTCCTCCGGCCTAGCGGGAGGGGCCTATGAGCAGTTCTTC.

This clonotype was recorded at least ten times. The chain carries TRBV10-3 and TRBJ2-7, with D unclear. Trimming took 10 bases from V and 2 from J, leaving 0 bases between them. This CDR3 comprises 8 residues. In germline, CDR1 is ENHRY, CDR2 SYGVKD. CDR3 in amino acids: CATYEQYF. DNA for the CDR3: TGTGCCACCTACGAGCAGTACTTC.

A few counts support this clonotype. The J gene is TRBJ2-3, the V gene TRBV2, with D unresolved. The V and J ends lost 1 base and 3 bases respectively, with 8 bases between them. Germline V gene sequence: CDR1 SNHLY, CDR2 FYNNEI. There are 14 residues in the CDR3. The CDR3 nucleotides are TGTGCCAGCAGTGAAGTCATGGGGACAGATACGCAGTATTTT. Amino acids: CASSEVMGTDTQYF.

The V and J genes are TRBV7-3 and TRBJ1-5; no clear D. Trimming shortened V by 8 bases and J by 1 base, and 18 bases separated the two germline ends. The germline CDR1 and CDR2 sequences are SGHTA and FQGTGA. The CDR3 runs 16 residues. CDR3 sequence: CASYFSAGPSNQPQHF. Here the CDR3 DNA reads TGTGCCAGCTACTTCTCCGCGGGCCCCAGCAATCAGCCCCAGCATTTT.

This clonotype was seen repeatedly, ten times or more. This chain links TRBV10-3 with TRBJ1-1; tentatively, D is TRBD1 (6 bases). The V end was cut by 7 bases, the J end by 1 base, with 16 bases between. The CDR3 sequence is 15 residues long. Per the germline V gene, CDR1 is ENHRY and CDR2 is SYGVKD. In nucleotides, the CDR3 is TGTGCCATCAAGGAACAGGGCTTAGGGAACACTGAAGCTTTCTTT. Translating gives CAIKEQGLGNTEAFF.

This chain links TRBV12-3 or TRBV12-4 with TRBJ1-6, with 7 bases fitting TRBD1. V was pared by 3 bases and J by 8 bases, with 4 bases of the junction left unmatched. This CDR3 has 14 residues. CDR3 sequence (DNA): TGTGCCAGCAGTTTCGGAGGGGGCGATTCACCCCTCCACTTT. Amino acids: CASSFGGGDSPLHF.

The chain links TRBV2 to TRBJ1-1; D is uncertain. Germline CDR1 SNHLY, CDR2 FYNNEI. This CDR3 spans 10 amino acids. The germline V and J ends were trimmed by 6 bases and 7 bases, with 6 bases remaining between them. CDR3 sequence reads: CASRQREAFF. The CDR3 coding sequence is TGTGCCAGCAGACAGCGTGAAGCTTTCTTT.

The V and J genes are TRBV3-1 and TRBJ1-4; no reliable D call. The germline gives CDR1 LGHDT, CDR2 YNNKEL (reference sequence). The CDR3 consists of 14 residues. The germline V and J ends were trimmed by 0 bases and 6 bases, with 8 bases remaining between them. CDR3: CASSQDWADEKLFF. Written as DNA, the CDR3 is TGTGCCAGCAGCCAAGATTGGGCAGATGAAAAACTGTTTTTT.

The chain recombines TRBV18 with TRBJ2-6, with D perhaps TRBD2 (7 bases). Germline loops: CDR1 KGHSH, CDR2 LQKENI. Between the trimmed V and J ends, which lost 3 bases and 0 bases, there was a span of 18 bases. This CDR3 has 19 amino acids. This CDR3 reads CASSPRMGGASSGANVLTF. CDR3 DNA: TGTGCCAGCTCACCCCGAATGGGGGGGGCAAGCTCTGGGGCCAACGTCCTGACTTTC.

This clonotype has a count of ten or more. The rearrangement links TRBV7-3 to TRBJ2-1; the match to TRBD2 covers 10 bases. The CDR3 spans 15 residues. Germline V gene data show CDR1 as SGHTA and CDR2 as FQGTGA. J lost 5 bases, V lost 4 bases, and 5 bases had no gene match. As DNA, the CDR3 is TGTGCCAGCAGCTACCGACTAGCGGGCCACAATGAGCAGTTCTTC. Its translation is CASSYRLAGHNEQFF. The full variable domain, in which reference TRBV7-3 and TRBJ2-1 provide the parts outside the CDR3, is GAGVSQTPSNKVTEKGKYVELRCDPISGHTALYWYRQSLGQGPEFLIYFQGTGAADDSGLPNDRFFAVRPEGSVSTLKIQRTERGDSAVYLCASSYRLAGHNEQFFGPGTRLTVL.

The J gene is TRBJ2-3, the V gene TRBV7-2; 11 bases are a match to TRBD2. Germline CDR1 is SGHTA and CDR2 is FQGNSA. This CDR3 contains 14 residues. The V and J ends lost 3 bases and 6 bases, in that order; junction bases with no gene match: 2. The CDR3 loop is CASSLPSGRDTQYF. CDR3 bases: TGTGCCAGCAGCTTGCCTAGCGGGAGGGATACGCAGTATTTT.

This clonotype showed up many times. This chain's CDR3 is CASSLLLSTDTQYF. CDR3 coding DNA: TGCGCCAGCAGCTTGCTGCTCAGCACAGATACGCAGTATTTT. The V gene is TRBV5-1, the J gene TRBJ2-3; D is unclear. Between the trimmed V and J ends, which lost 1 base and 0 bases, there was a span of 6 bases. The CDR3 length is 14 residues. The germline V gene has CDR1 SGHRS and CDR2 YFSETQ.

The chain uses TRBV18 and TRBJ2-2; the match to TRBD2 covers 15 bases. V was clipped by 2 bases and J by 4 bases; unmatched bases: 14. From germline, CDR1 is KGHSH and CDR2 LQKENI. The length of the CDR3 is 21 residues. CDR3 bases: TGTGCCAGCTCACCAGAAGGAACTTGGACTAGCGGGGGGGAACCCACCGGGGAGCTGTTTTTT. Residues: CASSPEGTWTSGGEPTGELFF.

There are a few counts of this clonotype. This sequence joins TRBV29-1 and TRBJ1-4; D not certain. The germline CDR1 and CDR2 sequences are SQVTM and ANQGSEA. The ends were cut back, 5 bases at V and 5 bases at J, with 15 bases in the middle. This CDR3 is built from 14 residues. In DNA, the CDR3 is TGCAGCGTTCGTTGGGCCCGGCAGAATGAAAAACTGTTTTTT. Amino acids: CSVRWARQNEKLFF.

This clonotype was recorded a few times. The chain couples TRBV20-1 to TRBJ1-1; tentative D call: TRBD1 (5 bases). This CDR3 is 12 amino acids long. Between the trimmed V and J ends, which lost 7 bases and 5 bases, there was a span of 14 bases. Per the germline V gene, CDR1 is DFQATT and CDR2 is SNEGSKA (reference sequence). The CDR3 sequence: CSVRRGGTEAFF. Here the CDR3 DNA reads TGCAGTGTCCGCCGGGGGGGGACTGAAGCTTTCTTT.

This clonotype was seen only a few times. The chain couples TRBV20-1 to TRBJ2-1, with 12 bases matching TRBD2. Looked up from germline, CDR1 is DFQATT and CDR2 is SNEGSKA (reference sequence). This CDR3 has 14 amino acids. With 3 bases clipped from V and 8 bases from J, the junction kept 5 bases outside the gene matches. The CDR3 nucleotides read TGCAGTGCTAGGACTAGCGGGAGTTGGGATGAGCAGTTCTTC. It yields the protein CSARTSGSWDEQFF.

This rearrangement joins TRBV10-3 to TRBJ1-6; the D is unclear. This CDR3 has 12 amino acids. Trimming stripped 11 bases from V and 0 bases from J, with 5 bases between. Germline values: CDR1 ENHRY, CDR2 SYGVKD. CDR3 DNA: TGTGCCGTGAGCTCCTATAATTCACCCCTCCACTTT. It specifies CAVSSYNSPLHF.

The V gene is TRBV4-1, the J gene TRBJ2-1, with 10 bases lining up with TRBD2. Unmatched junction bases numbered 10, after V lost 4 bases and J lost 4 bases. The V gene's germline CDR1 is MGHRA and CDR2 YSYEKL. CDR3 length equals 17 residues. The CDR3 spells CASSPPMGAGGYNEQFF. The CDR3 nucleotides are TGCGCCAGCAGCCCCCCAATGGGAGCGGGAGGGTACAATGAGCAGTTCTTC.

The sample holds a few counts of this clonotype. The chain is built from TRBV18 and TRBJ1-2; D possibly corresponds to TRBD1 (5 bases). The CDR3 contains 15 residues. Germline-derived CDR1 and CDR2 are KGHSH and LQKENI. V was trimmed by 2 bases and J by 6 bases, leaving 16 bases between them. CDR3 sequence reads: CASSPIQQVGDGYTF. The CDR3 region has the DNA TGTGCCAGCTCACCAATCCAACAGGTCGGGGATGGCTACACCTTC.

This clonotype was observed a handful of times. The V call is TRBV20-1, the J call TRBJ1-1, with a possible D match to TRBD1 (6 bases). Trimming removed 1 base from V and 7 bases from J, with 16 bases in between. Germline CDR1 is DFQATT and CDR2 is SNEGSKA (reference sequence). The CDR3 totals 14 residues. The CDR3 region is CSARGQGQGGEAFF. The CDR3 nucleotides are TGCAGTGCTAGAGGTCAGGGGCAGGGCGGTGAAGCTTTCTTT.

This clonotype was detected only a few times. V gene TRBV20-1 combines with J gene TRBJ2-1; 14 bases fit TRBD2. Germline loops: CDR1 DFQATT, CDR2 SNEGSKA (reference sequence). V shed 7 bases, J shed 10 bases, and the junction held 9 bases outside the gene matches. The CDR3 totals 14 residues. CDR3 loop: CSVAGTSGGWEQFF. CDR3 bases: TGCAGTGTCGCCGGGACTAGCGGGGGTTGGGAGCAGTTCTTC.